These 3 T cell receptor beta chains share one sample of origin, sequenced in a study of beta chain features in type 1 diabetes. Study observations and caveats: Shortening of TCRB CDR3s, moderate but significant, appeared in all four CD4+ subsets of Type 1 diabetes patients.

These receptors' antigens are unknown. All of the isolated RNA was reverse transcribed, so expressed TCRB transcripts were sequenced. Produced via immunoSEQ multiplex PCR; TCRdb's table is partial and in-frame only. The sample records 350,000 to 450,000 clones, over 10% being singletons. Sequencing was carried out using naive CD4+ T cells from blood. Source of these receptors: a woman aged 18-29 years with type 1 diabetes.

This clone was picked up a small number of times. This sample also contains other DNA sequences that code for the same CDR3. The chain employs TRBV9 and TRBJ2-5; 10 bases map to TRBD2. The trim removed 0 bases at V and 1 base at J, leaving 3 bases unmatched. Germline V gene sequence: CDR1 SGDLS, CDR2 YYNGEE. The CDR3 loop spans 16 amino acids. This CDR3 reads CASSVGTSGVQETQYF. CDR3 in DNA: TGTGCCAGCAGCGTAGGTACTAGCGGGGTCCAAGAGACCCAGTACTTC.

The CDR3 coding sequence is TGCAGCGTGGGCCAATCTGAAGCTTTCTTT. As protein: CSVGQSEAFF. The chain combines TRBV29-1 with TRBJ1-1; D gene uncertain. Trimming removed 6 bases at V and 6 bases at J, with 8 bases between. The CDR3 spans 10 residues. Germline V gene lookup returns CDR1 SQVTM and CDR2 ANQGSEA.

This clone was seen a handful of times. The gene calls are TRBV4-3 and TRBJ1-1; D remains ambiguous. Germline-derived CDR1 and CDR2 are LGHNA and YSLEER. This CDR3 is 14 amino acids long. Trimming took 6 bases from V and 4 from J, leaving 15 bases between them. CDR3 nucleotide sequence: TGCGCCAGCAGTCCAAGAGGATCCGGCACTGAAGCTTTCTTT. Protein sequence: CASSPRGSGTEAFF.